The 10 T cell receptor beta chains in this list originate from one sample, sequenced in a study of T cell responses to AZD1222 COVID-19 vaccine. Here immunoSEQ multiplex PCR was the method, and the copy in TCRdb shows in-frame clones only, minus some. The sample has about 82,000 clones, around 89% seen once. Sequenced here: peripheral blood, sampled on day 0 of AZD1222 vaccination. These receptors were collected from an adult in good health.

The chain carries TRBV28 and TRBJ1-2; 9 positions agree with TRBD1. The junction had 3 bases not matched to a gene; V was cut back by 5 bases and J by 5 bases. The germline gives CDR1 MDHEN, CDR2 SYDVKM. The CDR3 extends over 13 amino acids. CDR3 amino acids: CASSGTGWYGYTF. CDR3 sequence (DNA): TGTGCCAGCAGTGGGACAGGGTGGTATGGCTACACCTTC.

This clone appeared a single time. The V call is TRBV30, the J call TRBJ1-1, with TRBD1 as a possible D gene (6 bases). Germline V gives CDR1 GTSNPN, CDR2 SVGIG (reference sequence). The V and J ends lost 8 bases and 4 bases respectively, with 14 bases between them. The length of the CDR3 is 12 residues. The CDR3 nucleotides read TGTGCCCTGGGGGGCGAGGGCACTGAAGCTTTCTTT. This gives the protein CALGGEGTEAFF.

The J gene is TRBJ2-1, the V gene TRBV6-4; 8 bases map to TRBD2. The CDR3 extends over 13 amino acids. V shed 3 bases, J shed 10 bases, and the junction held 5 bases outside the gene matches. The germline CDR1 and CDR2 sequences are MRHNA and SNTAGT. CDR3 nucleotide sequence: TGTGCCAGCAGTGAGGGACTAGTGGCGGAGCAGTTCTTC. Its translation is CASSEGLVAEQFF.

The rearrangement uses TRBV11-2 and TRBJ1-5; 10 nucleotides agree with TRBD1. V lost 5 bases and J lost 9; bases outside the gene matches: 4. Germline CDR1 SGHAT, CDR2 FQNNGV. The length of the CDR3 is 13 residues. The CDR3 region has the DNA TGTGCCAGCAGCGCGGGACAGGGGCTGCCCCAGCATTTT. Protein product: CASSAGQGLPQHF.

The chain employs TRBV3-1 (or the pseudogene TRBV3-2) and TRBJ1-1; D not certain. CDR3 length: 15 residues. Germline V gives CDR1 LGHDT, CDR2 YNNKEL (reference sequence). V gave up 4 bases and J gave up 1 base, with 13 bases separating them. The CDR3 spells CASSRADATNTEAFF. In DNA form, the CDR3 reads TGTGCCAGCAGCCGGGCGGACGCCACGAACACTGAAGCTTTCTTT.

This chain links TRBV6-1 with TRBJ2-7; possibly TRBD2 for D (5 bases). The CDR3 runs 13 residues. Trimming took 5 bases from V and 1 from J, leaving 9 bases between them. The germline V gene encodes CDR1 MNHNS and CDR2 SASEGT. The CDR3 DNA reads TGTGCCAGCAGTCCTCCGGGGTCCTACGAGCAGTACTTC. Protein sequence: CASSPPGSYEQYF.

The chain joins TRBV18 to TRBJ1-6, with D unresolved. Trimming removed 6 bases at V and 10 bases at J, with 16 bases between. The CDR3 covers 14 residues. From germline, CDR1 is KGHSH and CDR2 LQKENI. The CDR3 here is CASSKARDRSPLHF. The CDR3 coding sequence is TGTGCCAGCTCCAAAGCCCGGGATCGGTCACCCCTCCACTTT.

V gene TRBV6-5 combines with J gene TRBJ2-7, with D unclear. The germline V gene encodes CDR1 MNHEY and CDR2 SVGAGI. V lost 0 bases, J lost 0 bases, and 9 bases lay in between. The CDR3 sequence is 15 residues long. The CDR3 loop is CASSYSDGSSYEQYF. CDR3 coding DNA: TGTGCCAGCAGTTACTCCGATGGCAGCTCCTACGAGCAGTACTTC.

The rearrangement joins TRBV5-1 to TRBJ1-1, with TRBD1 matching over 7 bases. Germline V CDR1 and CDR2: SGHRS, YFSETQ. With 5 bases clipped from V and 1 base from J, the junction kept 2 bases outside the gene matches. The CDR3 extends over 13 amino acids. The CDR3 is CASSTGANTEAFF. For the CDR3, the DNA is TGCGCCAGCAGTACAGGGGCGAACACTGAAGCTTTCTTT.

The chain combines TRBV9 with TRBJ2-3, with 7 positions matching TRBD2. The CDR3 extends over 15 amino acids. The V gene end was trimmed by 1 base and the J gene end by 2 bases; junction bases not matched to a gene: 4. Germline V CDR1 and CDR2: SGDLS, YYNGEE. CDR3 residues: CASSVQAGITDTQYF. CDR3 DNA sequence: TGTGCCAGCAGCGTACAAGCGGGGATCACAGATACGCAGTATTTT.